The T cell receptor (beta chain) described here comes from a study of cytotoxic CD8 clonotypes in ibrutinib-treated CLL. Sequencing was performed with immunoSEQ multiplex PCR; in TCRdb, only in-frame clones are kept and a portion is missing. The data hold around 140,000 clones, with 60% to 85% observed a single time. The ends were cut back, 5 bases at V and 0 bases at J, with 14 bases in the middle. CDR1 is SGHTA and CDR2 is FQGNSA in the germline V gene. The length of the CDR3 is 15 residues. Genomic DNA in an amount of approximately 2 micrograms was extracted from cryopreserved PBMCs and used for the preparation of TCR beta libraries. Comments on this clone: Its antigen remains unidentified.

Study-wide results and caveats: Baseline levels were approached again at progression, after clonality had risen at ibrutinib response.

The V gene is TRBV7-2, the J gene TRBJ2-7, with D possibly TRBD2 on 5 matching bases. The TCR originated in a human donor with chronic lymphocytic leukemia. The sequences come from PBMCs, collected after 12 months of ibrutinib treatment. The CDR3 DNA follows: TGTGCCAGCAGCCGTCGTGCGGAGGTCTCCTACGAGCAGTACTTC. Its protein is CASSRRAEVSYEQYF.